This TCR beta chain came from a study of T cells in Graves' hyperthyroidism and ophthalmopathy. Using RNA transcripts as the source, TCR beta CDR3 regions were amplified. During a first-round RT-PCR of the TCR CDR3, the HTBI primer set was used. TCRdb reanalysed the multiplex PCR reads using MiXCR and keeps one entry per CDR3 protein. The sample includes 250,000 to 300,000 distinct CDR3 sequences, nearly 15% of them seen just once. The clonotype comes from a woman between 50 and 59 years old with Graves' hyperthyroidism that later progressed to Graves' ophthalmopathy. The sample consisted of blood.

The CDR3 reads CASSLGGLAGEQYF. CDR3 DNA sequence: TGTGCCAGCAGCTTAGGTGGGCTAGCGGGGGAGCAGTACTTC. V is TRBV7-9 and J is TRBJ2-7, with 9 bases aligning to TRBD2. Germline CDR1 is SEHNR and CDR2 is FQNEAQ (reference sequence). The CDR3 covers 14 residues. V shed 1 base, J shed 7 bases, and the junction held 5 bases outside the gene matches.